These 18 T cell receptor beta chains came from one sample sequenced in a study of control samples from healthy donors and cancer patients. The assay was immunoSEQ multiplex PCR, and TCRdb's table has in-frame clones only and misses some. The data contain approximately 170,000 clones, 93% of them singletons. The sequencing sample was made of blood. The receptor set was obtained from a woman in her sixties or seventies in good health.

The chain recombines TRBV6-6 with TRBJ1-2; 8 bases fit TRBD1. The CDR3 has 15 residues. Germline values: CDR1 MNHNY, CDR2 SVGAGI (reference sequence). The trim removed 0 bases at V and 5 bases at J, leaving 5 bases unmatched. This CDR3 reads CASSYSGTGLYGYTF. DNA of the CDR3: TGTGCCAGCAGTTACTCCGGGACAGGACTATATGGCTACACCTTC.

The V gene is TRBV3-1 (or the pseudogene TRBV3-2), the J gene TRBJ1-4; D is unresolved. The CDR3 covers 11 residues. Looked up from germline, CDR1 is LGHDT and CDR2 is YNNKEL (reference sequence). V gave up 6 bases and J gave up 5 bases, with 4 bases separating them. The CDR3 bases are TGTGCCAGCAGGAAGAATGAAAAACTGTTTTTT. It codes for CASRKNEKLFF.

The table lists this clone with a few counts. The J gene is TRBJ2-3, the V gene TRBV5-6; D call uncertain. V was shortened by 0 bases and J by 0 bases, with 5 bases between the two germline ends. The CDR3 contains 14 residues. Germline CDR1 and CDR2: SGHDT and YYEEEE. DNA for the CDR3: TGTGCCAGCAGCTTGGTCGACAGCACAGATACGCAGTATTTT. Its protein product is CASSLVDSTDTQYF.

This chain links TRBV18 with TRBJ2-2, with 10 nucleotides matching TRBD2. The germline gives CDR1 KGHSH, CDR2 LQKENI. Unmatched junction bases numbered 6, after V lost 1 base and J lost 1 base. This CDR3 has 18 residues. This chain's CDR3 is CASSPQEAGGLNTGELFF. CDR3 DNA: TGTGCCAGCTCACCACAGGAAGCGGGGGGGCTGAACACCGGGGAGCTGTTTTTT. Looking up the rest from reference TRBV18 and TRBJ2-2 gives the full variable domain: NAGVMQNPRHLVRRRGQEARLRCSPMKGHSHVYWYRQLPEEGLKFMVYLQKENIIDESGMPKERFSAEFPKEGPSILRIQQVVRGDSAAYFCASSPQEAGGLNTGELFFGEGSRLTVL.

A single count supports this clone. The CDR3: CASTSSYEQYF. The CDR3 bases are TGTGCCAGCACCAGCTCCTACGAGCAGTACTTC. The V call is TRBV11-2, the J call TRBJ2-7, with D uncertain. Germline V gene lookup returns CDR1 SGHAT and CDR2 FQNNGV. The CDR3 has 11 amino acids. Trimming pared 7 bases from V and 0 bases from J, leaving 4 bases between.

CDR3 nucleotides: TGCGCCAGCAGCCAAGATGGGGACACCATATATTTT. This translates into CASSQDGDTIYF. This sequence joins TRBV4-3 and TRBJ1-3; D not certain. Germline-derived CDR1 and CDR2 are LGHNA and YSLEER. This CDR3 has 12 residues. The ends were cut back, 0 bases at V and 8 bases at J, with 5 bases in the middle.

The chain joins TRBV6-2 or TRBV6-3 to TRBJ2-2; 7 bases agree with TRBD2. V lost 0 bases to trimming and J lost 4 bases; unmatched junction nucleotides: 11. Germline CDR1 MNHEY, CDR2 SVGEGT. The CDR3 runs to 18 residues. For the CDR3, the DNA is TGTGCCAGCAGTTACTCGACGGCTAGTTGGGGGGGCACCGGGGAGCTGTTTTTT. The encoded protein is CASSYSTASWGGTGELFF.

The V call is TRBV5-1, the J call TRBJ1-4; maybe TRBD1 (5 bases). The V end was cut by 3 bases, the J end by 2 bases, with 8 bases between. CDR1 and CDR2 (germline): SGHRS, YFSETQ. The CDR3 extends over 14 amino acids. CDR3 amino acids: CASSSRVTNEKLFF. DNA of the CDR3: TGCGCCAGCAGCTCCAGGGTTACTAATGAAAAACTGTTTTTT.

The rearrangement uses TRBV18 and TRBJ1-4, with 8 bases that match TRBD1. Losses at the gene ends were 3 bases for V and 8 bases for J; bases not matched to a gene: 8. The CDR3 is 15 amino acids. The germline gives CDR1 KGHSH, CDR2 LQKENI. The CDR3 nucleotides are TGTGCCAGCTCACCGGAACAGGGGGACGGGGAAAAACTGTTTTTT. This sequence encodes CASSPEQGDGEKLFF.

The chain joins TRBV6-2 or TRBV6-3 to TRBJ1-2; 7 bases fit TRBD1. Germline V CDR1 and CDR2: MNHEY, SVGEGT. The V and J ends lost 5 bases and 2 bases, in that order; junction bases with no gene match: 8. The CDR3 contains 15 residues. DNA for the CDR3: TGTGCCAGCAGTGCTCCGGGACAGAACAACTATGGCTACACCTTC. It yields the protein CASSAPGQNNYGYTF.

The chain recombines TRBV19 with TRBJ1-1; D gene unclear. V was trimmed by 3 bases and J by 4 bases, leaving 18 bases between them. CDR1 is LNHDA and CDR2 is SQIVND in the germline V gene (reference sequence). This CDR3 has 16 amino acids. The CDR3 reads CASSIGSGRWSTEAFF. CDR3 in DNA: TGTGCCAGTAGTATTGGTTCGGGGAGGTGGAGCACTGAAGCTTTCTTT. The entire variable domain, with the rest obtained from reference TRBV19 and TRBJ1-1, is as follows: DGGITQSPKYLFRKEGQNVTLSCEQNLNHDAMYWYRQDPGQGLRLIYYSQIVNDFQKGDIAEGYSVSREKKESFPLTVTSAQKNPTAFYLCASSIGSGRWSTEAFFGQGTRLTVV.

The chain combines TRBV3-1 (or the pseudogene TRBV3-2) with TRBJ2-2; D may be TRBD2 (6 bases). The germline CDR1 and CDR2 sequences are LGHDT and YNNKEL (reference sequence). This CDR3 contains 15 residues. V was cut by 1 base and J by 7 bases, with 13 bases left in between. The CDR3 here is CASSQGASVNGELFF. Here the CDR3 DNA reads TGTGCCAGCAGCCAAGGCGCTAGCGTTAACGGGGAGCTGTTTTTT.

The chain couples TRBV12-3 or TRBV12-4 to TRBJ1-2, with D hard to call. There are 11 residues in the CDR3. V lost 5 bases and J 7 bases, leaving 8 bases between the germline ends. As DNA, the CDR3 is TGTGCCAGCAGTGCTGGCGGTGGCTACACCTTC. This encodes CASSAGGGYTF.

The V and J genes are TRBV7-2 and TRBJ1-5; tentative D call: TRBD1 (6 bases). Trimming left V 5 bases short and J 7 bases short, with 18 bases between. CDR3 length: 15 residues. Germline V gene lookup returns CDR1 SGHTA and CDR2 FQGNSA. CDR3 coding DNA: TGTGCCAGCAGCCCCATCCTCCAGGGGAACCAGCCCCAGCATTTT. Translating gives CASSPILQGNQPQHF.

The V call is TRBV6-5, the J call TRBJ2-3; D might be TRBD1 (6 bases). V was shortened by 6 bases and J by 0 bases, with 13 bases between the two germline ends. From germline, CDR1 is MNHEY and CDR2 SVGAGI. CDR3 size: 15 residues. The CDR3: CASRRGQTSTDTQYF. CDR3 nucleotide sequence: TGTGCCAGCAGAAGAGGACAGACAAGCACAGATACGCAGTATTTT.

V and J are TRBV12-3 or TRBV12-4 and TRBJ2-4; 7 bases line up with TRBD1. This CDR3 contains 13 residues. Unmatched junction bases numbered 5, after V lost 8 bases and J lost 4 bases. CDR3 amino acids: CASSRDRKNIQYF. CDR3 in DNA: TGTGCCAGCTCCCGGGACAGAAAAAACATTCAGTACTTC.

J is TRBJ2-2 and V is TRBV5-8; D call uncertain. There are 15 residues in the CDR3. The V end lost 2 bases, the J end lost 1 base, and 9 bases lay between the germline ends. CDR1 SGHTS and CDR2 YDEGEE come from the germline V gene. The chain's CDR3 is CASSFGGWNTGELFF. CDR3 nucleotides: TGTGCCAGCAGCTTCGGTGGCTGGAACACCGGGGAGCTGTTTTTT.

The CDR3: CASMGHPRYGYTF. The CDR3 nucleotides read TGCGCCAGCATGGGACATCCGCGCTATGGCTACACCTTC. This chain connects TRBV4-3 to TRBJ1-2; the D gene is possibly TRBD1 (6 bases). The CDR3 runs 13 residues. The germline gives CDR1 LGHNA, CDR2 YSLEER. Trimming stripped 7 bases from V and 4 bases from J, with 13 bases between.